A selection of T cell receptor beta chains follows, all from one sample in a study of CD8 T cells in ankylosing spondylitis. TCRdb re-derived calls from the 5' RACE reads in MiXCR, one entry per CDR3 protein. The sample carries fewer than 550,000 distinct CDR3 sequences, approximately 5% recorded once. Sequenced material: blood, either unsorted or a sorted T cell fraction (not recorded which). The receptors come from a male donor with ankylosing spondylitis. CDR3s include the opening cysteine and the closing phenylalanine or tryptophan. The D gene is left open where the match is weak. Rows may omit the clone size; those that give it use once, few, many or a size class.

j_call,v_call,clone_size,d_call,cdr3_nt,cdr3_aa
TRBJ2-1,TRBV3-1,NA,TRBD2,TGTGCCAGCAGCCAAAAGATGACTAGCGGCAGATGGGGGGTAGGTTACAATGAGCAGTTCTTC,CASSQKMTSGRWGVGYNEQFF
TRBJ1-3,TRBV25-1,many,TRBD1,TGTGCCAGCAGTGCGGCAGGGGGCTCTGGAAACACCATATATTTT,CASSAAGGSGNTIYF
TRBJ1-6,TRBV20-1,many,TRBD1,TGCAGTGCCAGCCTCGGAGGGGGCAGTTCACCCCTCCACTTT,CSASLGGGSSPLHF
TRBJ2-5,TRBV5-1,many,NA,TGCGCCAGCAGCTTGGGACAGCCGCAAGAGACCCAGTACTTC,CASSLGQPQETQYF
TRBJ1-5,TRBV12-3/TRBV12-4,many,NA,TGTGCCAGCATCTTAAATAGCAATCAGCCCCAGCATTTT,CASILNSNQPQHF
TRBJ2-1,TRBV5-6,NA,NA,TGTGCCATCAGCAACGGGGTGGATGAGCAGTTCTTC,CAISNGVDEQFF
TRBJ2-2,TRBV25-1,many,TRBD1,TGTGCCAGCAGGACAGGGGGTACGAACACCGGGGAGCTGTTTTTT,CASRTGGTNTGELFF
TRBJ2-2,TRBV11-2,many,TRBD2,TGTGCCAGCAGCAAGAGGACTAGCGGGCTGAACACCGGGGAGCTGTTTTTT,CASSKRTSGLNTGELFF
TRBJ1-4,TRBV28,many,NA,TGTGCCAGCAGTCCTCGGGGCACCTTTGAAAAACTGTTTTTT,CASSPRGTFEKLFF
TRBJ2-1,TRBV4-3,many,NA,TGCGCCAGCAGCCTCTCTAGGGCAGAATACAATGAGCAGTTCTTC,CASSLSRAEYNEQFF
TRBJ2-6,TRBV30,many,NA,TGTGCCTGGAGTCGGGGCAGGGTACAATCCGGGGCCAACGTCCTGACTTTC,CAWSRGRVQSGANVLTF
TRBJ2-7,TRBV7-8,many,NA,TGTGCCAGCAGCCCAACGATAGGGTACGAGCAGTACTTC,CASSPTIGYEQYF
TRBJ2-7,TRBV6-5,many,NA,TGTGCCAGCAGTTCACGGAGACACCTAGGGACCGAGCAGTACTTC,CASSSRRHLGTEQYF
TRBJ2-7,TRBV6-5,many,NA,TGTGCCAGCAGTTACTTCCCCCCAGGCACTCATATAATGAACGAGCAGTACTTC,CASSYFPPGTHIMNEQYF
TRBJ2-1,TRBV27,NA,TRBD2,TGTGCCAGCAGTTTACCGACTAGCGGGAGGAAGTATGAGCAGTTCTTC,CASSLPTSGRKYEQFF
TRBJ1-2,TRBV7-2,few,NA,TGTGCCAGCAGCTTAGGTGTAGGGTGGTTGGGCTACACCTTC,CASSLGVGWLGYTF
TRBJ2-5,TRBV5-1,many,NA,TGCGCCAGCAAGGGGGGGACTTGGTACCAAGAGACCCAGTACTTC,CASKGGTWYQETQYF
TRBJ2-7,TRBV6-1,few,TRBD1,TGTGCCAGCAGTCTGGAGGACAGGGGGCGCCTCGAGCAGTACTTC,CASSLEDRGRLEQYF
TRBJ2-3,TRBV10-3,many,NA,TGTGCCATCAGTGAGTCCGGAAAAGATCACACAGATACGCAGTATTTT,CAISESGKDHTDTQYF
TRBJ2-3,TRBV7-3,many,NA,TGTGCCAGCAGCTTACCGTCTACAGGGTACGAGGACCCAGATACGCAGTATTTT,CASSLPSTGYEDPDTQYF
TRBJ2-1,TRBV7-2,many,TRBD2,TGTGCCAGCAGCCTTCCAGCGGGGGGAGCAAATGAGCAGTTCTTC,CASSLPAGGANEQFF
TRBJ2-5,TRBV15,many,NA,TGTGCCACCAGCGGGCGGCAGTTCCAAGAGACCCAGTACTTC,CATSGRQFQETQYF
TRBJ1-2,TRBV6-1,many,NA,TGTGCCAGCAGTGAAATCAGGACGGGAAACTATGGCTACACCTTC,CASSEIRTGNYGYTF
TRBJ2-1,TRBV12-3/TRBV12-4,NA,TRBD2,TGTGCCAGCAGTCCCTGGATAGCGGGTTCGGAGGTCAATGAGCAGTTCTTC,CASSPWIAGSEVNEQFF
TRBJ2-7,TRBV7-2,NA,NA,TGTGCCAGCAGCTTAGTCTTGGACAAACTTTACGAGCAGTACTTC,CASSLVLDKLYEQYF
TRBJ2-1,TRBV7-9,many,NA,TGTGCCAGCAGTTACAGGAGACTAGGACGCTACAATGAGCAGTTCTTC,CASSYRRLGRYNEQFF
TRBJ2-2,TRBV5-1,many,NA,TGCGCCAGCAGCTTGGCCGGGGCCGGAGGGGAGCTGTTTTTT,CASSLAGAGGELFF
TRBJ2-1,TRBV5-1,many,NA,TGCGCCAGCAGCTCATCCTTTGATGAGCAGTTCTTC,CASSSSFDEQFF
TRBJ2-7,TRBV28,many,NA,TGTGCCAGCAGGGACAGCGGCTACGAGCAGTACTTC,CASRDSGYEQYF
TRBJ2-3,TRBV7-2,few,TRBD2,TGTGCCAGCAGCTTAGGACTAGCGGGATATACAGATACGCAGTATTTT,CASSLGLAGYTDTQYF
TRBJ2-3,TRBV5-6,many,NA,TGTGCCAGCAGCTTGGACCGCACAGATACGCAGTATTTT,CASSLDRTDTQYF
TRBJ1-2,TRBV28,many,NA,TGTGCCAGCAGTCTACGTCAGGAGGGCGGAATCTATGGCTACACCTTC,CASSLRQEGGIYGYTF
TRBJ2-1,TRBV5-1,many,NA,TGCGCCAGCAGCCCCGGAGGCGGGTTCGCCTACAATGAGCAGTTCTTC,CASSPGGGFAYNEQFF
TRBJ1-5,TRBV20-1,many,NA,TGCAGTGCTATTTTATTCGTCGGGCAGCCCCAGCATTTT,CSAILFVGQPQHF
TRBJ2-3,TRBV28,many,NA,TGTGCCAGCACTCGGACAACCACAGATACGCAGTATTTT,CASTRTTTDTQYF
TRBJ2-1,TRBV7-7,many,TRBD2,TGTGCTAGTCGGGGGGGATCCTACAATGAGCAGTTCTTC,CASRGGSYNEQFF
TRBJ1-5,TRBV7-9,many,NA,TGTGCCAGCAGCTTAGCGCACAGGCCCTTATATTTT,CASSLAHRPLYF
TRBJ2-7,TRBV20-1,many,NA,TGCAGTGCTAAATACAGGGTCCCCGAGCAGTACTTC,CSAKYRVPEQYF
TRBJ1-1,TRBV7-9,many,NA,TGTGCCAGCAGCTTAATCGGAGCTTTCTTT,CASSLIGAFF
TRBJ1-2,TRBV10-3,many,TRBD1,TGTGCCATCAGTCCAGGGGGACAGGCGCTCTATGGCTACACCTTC,CAISPGGQALYGYTF
TRBJ2-5,TRBV29-1,many,NA,TGCAGCGTTGAACCGACAGACTACCAAGAGACCCAGTACTTC,CSVEPTDYQETQYF
TRBJ1-2,TRBV20-1,many,NA,TGCAGTGTCAACAGGGCTGACTATGGCTACACCTTC,CSVNRADYGYTF
TRBJ2-2,TRBV7-9,many,NA,TGTGCCAGCACCCACGCGACCGGGGAGCTGTTTTTT,CASTHATGELFF
TRBJ2-7,TRBV7-2,many,NA,TGTGCCAGCAGCTTTACTACCTACGAGCAGTACTTC,CASSFTTYEQYF
TRBJ1-3,TRBV12-3/TRBV12-4,many,TRBD1,TGTGCCAGCAGTCCTAACAGGGGGCAAGCCGGAAACACCATATATTTT,CASSPNRGQAGNTIYF
TRBJ2-7,TRBV7-2,many,NA,TGTGCCAGCAGCTTGTTTGGGGTATCGTACGAGCAGTACTTC,CASSLFGVSYEQYF
TRBJ1-2,TRBV2,NA,TRBD1,TGTGCCAGCAGTGACTTACAGGGGTATGGCTACACCTTC,CASSDLQGYGYTF
TRBJ2-1,TRBV20-1,many,NA,TGCAGTGCTCAGAGGCATCCGGAGGACAATGAGCAGTTCTTC,CSAQRHPEDNEQFF
TRBJ2-1,TRBV10-3,NA,TRBD2,TGTGCCATCAGGAGGGGACTAGCGAGAAGCTTCTACAATGAGCAGTTCTTC,CAIRRGLARSFYNEQFF
TRBJ2-1,TRBV9,many,TRBD2,TGTGCCAGCAGCCACAGGGCGGGACTAGGGAATGGCAATGAGCAGTTCTTC,CASSHRAGLGNGNEQFF
TRBJ2-3,TRBV11-2,many,NA,TGTGCCAGCAGCCCGGCCGCGAGAGTAGAAAGCACAGATACGCAGTATTTT,CASSPAARVESTDTQYF
TRBJ2-1,TRBV12-3/TRBV12-4,many,NA,TGTGCCAGCAGTTTTAGGGACTCCTCCTACAATGAGCAGTTCTTC,CASSFRDSSYNEQFF
TRBJ2-7,TRBV3-1,few,TRBD1,TGTGCCAGCAGCAAGGTGGGGACAGGGAGATACGAGCAGTACTTC,CASSKVGTGRYEQYF
TRBJ2-2,TRBV29-1,NA,TRBD1,TGCAGCGCGGCCGGGACAGGGGGCTCCCGGACCGGGGAGCTGTTTTTT,CSAAGTGGSRTGELFF